This T cell receptor beta chain was profiled in a study of blood T cell repertoires in COVID-19 (dated by TCRdb to 2020 to 2021). Describing the broader study: Samples from collaborators originated in the United States, Italy and Spain and spanned both the acute and convalescent phases of COVID-19. The repertoires were released in a freely available public database intended as a resource for research on the immune response to SARS-CoV-2. Nearly every sample came with metadata listing a de-identified subject ID, COVID-19 status, age in years and sex. Samples came from the ongoing ImmuneRACE study (first 160 participants) plus 1,254 subjects from 6 global collaborators. The material from the prospective study consisted of cDNA or gDNA derived from T cells, B-cell-depleted T cells, or PBMCs. Deeply sampled blood TCRbeta repertoires from subjects exposed to, actively infected with, or recovered from COVID-19 were included in the dataset. Where available, HLA class I and class II types were taken from metadata supplied by the sample provider and were not determined by assay-based typing. The paper's findings and limits, for the study overall: The quantity of clinical and demographic metadata differed by source and by participant and was supplied without curation.

Collaborating institutions collected whole blood in K2EDTA tubes following their own protocols. Collaborator samples were shipped for TCRbeta analysis as frozen whole blood, isolated PBMCs, or DNA extracted from either sample type. As concerns this clone: Its antigen remains undetermined. Base quality data are lacking; no much larger clone is found one base away.

The immunoSEQ Assay, a bias-controlled multiplex PCR, was used to amplify TCRbeta CDR3 regions from genomic DNA. The source study handled its data this way. Nucleated cell counts per sample were estimated from amplification of reference gene primers within the assay. To quantify the absolute abundance of each unique TCRbeta CDR3 rearrangement, sequence reads were collapsed and filtered. For each sample, productive Simpson clonality was calculated as the square root of Simpson's diversity index over productive rearrangements. The immuneACCESS repertoire file appears here via TCRdb, limited to in-frame rearrangements. These files lack a portion of the clones; in checked studies, under half of the deficit traces to unresolved V genes, and the cause of the others is not known. V, J and clone size were drawn from that table, and D and trimming were deduced from the DNA. The sample yields some 120,000 clones; roughly 80% were counted once. The biggest ten clones account for more than 9% of the sample.

Clipping removes 6 bases from V and 7 bases from J, with 11 as the unmatched junction base count. Taken from cysteine to phenylalanine, the CDR3 has 14 residues. CDR3 DNA is the only sequence kept; it has 42 bases, read in frame from the first base. The germline V gene yields MDHEN for CDR1 and SYDVKM for CDR2. The chain uses TRBV28 and TRBJ1-2, and TRBD1 aligns with 7 junction nucleotides. The receptor was derived from a human donor in a cohort sampled during active COVID-19. Material for sequencing was peripheral blood. The CDR3 in this case is CASSTPGQSVGYTF. The DNA sequence follows: TGTGCCAGCAGCACACCGGGACAGTCGGTTGGCTACACCTTC.